This is a list of T cell receptor beta chains from one sample in a study of T cells in Graves' hyperthyroidism and ophthalmopathy. TCRdb re-derived calls from the multiplex PCR reads in MiXCR, one entry per CDR3 protein. The data hold approximately 600,000 distinct CDR3 sequences, with approximately 15% observed a single time. Sequenced input: blood. The receptors derive from a woman in her twenties or thirties with Graves' hyperthyroidism that later progressed to Graves' ophthalmopathy. The CDR3 runs from the conserved cysteine through the conserved F or W. A D gene is named only where the DNA matches it firmly. Clone size is given for some rows only: seen once, a few or many times, or a class if the clone is expanded.

V gene	CDR3 length	D gene	J gene	clone size	CDR3 DNA	CDR3 protein
TRBV5-1	13	-	TRBJ2-1	-	TGCGCCAGCAGCTTTTCTGCTATGAATGAGCAGTTCTTC	CASSFSAMNEQFF
TRBV5-1	11	-	TRBJ1-1	few	TGCGCCAGCAGGCACAACACTGAAGCTTTCTTT	CASRHNTEAFF
TRBV30	14	TRBD2	TRBJ2-7	few	TGTGCCTGGAGTGTCCTAGCGGGAGAGTACGAGCAGTACTTC	CAWSVLAGEYEQYF
TRBV7-3	14	-	TRBJ2-2	few	TGTGCCAGCAGCTCATCGGACTTTACCGGGGAGCTGTTTTTT	CASSSSDFTGELFF
TRBV20-1	16	-	TRBJ2-7	few	TGCAGTGCTAGGAGGGGGACAAGGGCCCTTTCGGGAGAGCAGTACTTC	CSARRGTRALSGEQYF
TRBV11-3	16	TRBD2	TRBJ2-1	many	TGTGCCAGCAGCTTGCAGGCGGGAGGGTCCTACAATGAGCAGTTCTTC	CASSLQAGGSYNEQFF
TRBV30	14	-	TRBJ2-7	-	TGTGCCTGGAGTACCCCCGGTTACTCCTACGAGCAGTACTTC	CAWSTPGYSYEQYF
TRBV2	12	-	TRBJ2-1	many	TGTGCCAGCAGTGAGGACTCCCCTATGGGGTTCTTC	CASSEDSPMGFF
TRBV7-9	15	TRBD2	TRBJ2-7	-	TGTGCCAGCAGCTTAGCGGGGACTAGCGGTGGAGAGCAGTACTTC	CASSLAGTSGGEQYF
TRBV2	17	-	TRBJ2-2	many	TGTGCCAGCAGGGACATCTTCCGGGCCGCGAACACCGGGGAGCTGTTTTTT	CASRDIFRAANTGELFF
TRBV5-1	16	TRBD1	TRBJ1-2	-	TGCGCCAGCAGCTTGGAGGGACAGGAAAAATTGGGTGGCTACACCTTC	CASSLEGQEKLGGYTF
TRBV25-1	14	TRBD2	TRBJ2-1	few	TGTGCCAGCACCTCAGGGCGCGGGAGAAATGAGCAGTTCTTC	CASTSGRGRNEQFF
TRBV27	13	TRBD1	TRBJ2-7	few	TGTGCCAGCAGCACGGACAGGACTGGCGAGCAGTACTTC	CASSTDRTGEQYF
TRBV11-2	15	TRBD2	TRBJ2-7	many	TGTGCCAGCAGCTTCGGCGGGGGGGACGGCTACGAGCAGTACTTC	CASSFGGGDGYEQYF
TRBV6-1	15	TRBD1	TRBJ1-4	-	TGTGCCAGCAGTGAAGGGGACAGGAATAATGAAAAACTGTTTTTT	CASSEGDRNNEKLFF
TRBV10-3	14	TRBD1	TRBJ1-1	many	TGTGCCATCAGTGAAGGGGGCGGCGGCACTGAAGCTTTCTTT	CAISEGGGGTEAFF
TRBV12-3/TRBV12-4	18	TRBD2	TRBJ2-7	many	TGTGCCAGCAGTAGGACAGCCTCGGGACTAGCGGGAAGGAACGAGCAGTACTTC	CASSRTASGLAGRNEQYF
TRBV25-1	14	-	TRBJ1-1	few	TGTGCCAGCAGGGGCAGGGGCTTGAACACTGAAGCTTTCTTT	CASRGRGLNTEAFF
TRBV6-1	11	-	TRBJ1-6	-	TGTGCCAGCAGTGTTGATTCACCCCTCCACTTT	CASSVDSPLHF
TRBV28	20	TRBD2	TRBJ2-7	few	TGTGCCAGCAGTTTACTCCGGGGACTAGCGGGAGGCCTACCTACCTACGAGCAGTACTTC	CASSLLRGLAGGLPTYEQYF
TRBV7-8	16	-	TRBJ2-3	many	TGTGCCAGCAGTTGGATGGATCTGGTTGGTGGAGATACGCAGTATTTT	CASSWMDLVGGDTQYF
TRBV2	13	-	TRBJ2-3	many	TGTGCCAGAACTATGACGAGCACAGATACGCAGTATTTT	CARTMTSTDTQYF
TRBV25-1	13	-	TRBJ2-7	many	TGTGCCAGCAGTGACTTCCGGACGGGGGAGCAGTACTTC	CASSDFRTGEQYF
TRBV6-1	13	-	TRBJ1-5	many	TGTGCCTCTTCCATATCGGGTTATCAGCCCCAGCATTTT	CASSISGYQPQHF
TRBV6-5	16	-	TRBJ1-1	many	TGTGCCAGCAGTTACGGGGGGGCCCTCCCGAACACTGAAGCTTTCTTT	CASSYGGALPNTEAFF
TRBV5-8	12	-	TRBJ2-1	-	TGTGCCAGCAGTATCCTTTACAATGAGCAGTTCTTC	CASSILYNEQFF
TRBV7-3	17	TRBD2	TRBJ2-1	few	TGTGCCAGCAGCTTAGGACTAGCGGGAGTCGGCGACAATGAGCAGTTCTTC	CASSLGLAGVGDNEQFF
TRBV27	17	-	TRBJ1-5	many	TGTGCCAGCAGTTTAGGGGCGGGGGGGACGGCAAATCAGCCCCAGCATTTT	CASSLGAGGTANQPQHF
TRBV12-3/TRBV12-4	14	-	TRBJ2-1	few	TGTGCCAGCAGTTTATCCGGTCGGGGCTATGAGCAGTTCTTC	CASSLSGRGYEQFF